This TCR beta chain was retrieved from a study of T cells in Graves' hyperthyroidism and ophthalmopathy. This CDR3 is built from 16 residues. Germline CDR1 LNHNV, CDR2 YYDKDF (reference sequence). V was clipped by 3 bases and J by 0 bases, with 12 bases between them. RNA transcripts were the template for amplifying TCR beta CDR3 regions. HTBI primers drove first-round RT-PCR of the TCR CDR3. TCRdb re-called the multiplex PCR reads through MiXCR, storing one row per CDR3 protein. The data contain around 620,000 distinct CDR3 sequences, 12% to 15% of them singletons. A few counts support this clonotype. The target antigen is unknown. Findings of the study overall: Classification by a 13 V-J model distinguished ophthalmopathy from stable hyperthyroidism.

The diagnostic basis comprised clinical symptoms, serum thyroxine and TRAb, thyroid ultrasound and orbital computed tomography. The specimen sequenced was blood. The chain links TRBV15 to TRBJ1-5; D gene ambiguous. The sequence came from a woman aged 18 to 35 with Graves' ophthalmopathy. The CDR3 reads CATSRSYTGSNQPQHF. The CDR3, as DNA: TGTGCCACCAGCAGGTCTTACACTGGTAGCAATCAGCCCCAGCATTTT.